This record looks at one T cell receptor beta chain sequence and its context. Its specificity is unknown. The data were obtained in a study of T cell responses to AZD1222 COVID-19 vaccine. The wider study: Analyses pooled second doses at about 4 or about 12 weeks. Study-level findings and limits: White British people made up most donors, females outnumbered males, and clonal diversity was possibly underestimated. Seropositive at baseline were only 5 to 7 AZD1222 recipients. After two AZD1222 doses, spike-specific TCR breadth and depth rose versus day 0.

The CDR3 covers 13 residues. Trimming removed 0 bases at V and 4 bases at J, with 9 bases between. CDR1 is GTSNPN, CDR2 SVGIG, per germline (reference sequence). The protocol was immunoSEQ multiplex PCR, while the TCRdb copy is restricted to in-frame clones and leaves out a portion. The sample lists 170,000 or so clones; roughly 87% were seen once. This chain joins TRBV30 and TRBJ1-2; no reliable D call. The source material was peripheral blood, sampled on day 0 of AZD1222 vaccination. The clonotype originates from an adult in good health. CDR3 DNA: TGTGCCTGGAGTGTGTCCGGGAGCTATGGCTACACCTTC. It encodes CAWSVSGSYGYTF. The variable domain in full, completed from reference TRBV30 and TRBJ1-2, reads SQTIHQWPATLVQPVGSPLSLECTVEGTSNPNLYWYRQAAGRGLQLLFYSVGIGQISSEVPQNLSASRPQDRQFILSSKKLLLSDSGFYLCAWSVSGSYGYTFGSGTRLTVV.